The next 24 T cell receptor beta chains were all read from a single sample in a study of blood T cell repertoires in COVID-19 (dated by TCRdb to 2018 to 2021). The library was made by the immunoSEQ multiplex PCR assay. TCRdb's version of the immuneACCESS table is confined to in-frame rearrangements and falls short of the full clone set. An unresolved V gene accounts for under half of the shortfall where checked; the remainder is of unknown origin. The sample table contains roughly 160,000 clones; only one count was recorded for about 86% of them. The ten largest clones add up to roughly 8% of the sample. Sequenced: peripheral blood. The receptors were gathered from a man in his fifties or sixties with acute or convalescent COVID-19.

The CDR3 DNA sequence: TGTGCCAGCAGTTCCCGACAGGCGGCCGCCATCTACGAGCAGTACTTC. This codes for CASSSRQAAAIYEQYF. The chain employs TRBV28 and TRBJ2-7; tentatively, D is TRBD1 (6 bases). The V gene's germline CDR1 is MDHEN and CDR2 SYDVKM. Trimming removed 4 bases from V and 3 bases from J, with 19 bases in between. The CDR3 has 16 residues.

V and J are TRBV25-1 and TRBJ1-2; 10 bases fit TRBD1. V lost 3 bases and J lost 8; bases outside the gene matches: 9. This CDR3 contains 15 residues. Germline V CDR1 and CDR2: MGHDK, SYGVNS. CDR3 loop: CASSDPGTGVAGYTF. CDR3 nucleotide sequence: TGTGCCAGCAGTGATCCCGGGACAGGGGTGGCGGGCTACACCTTC.

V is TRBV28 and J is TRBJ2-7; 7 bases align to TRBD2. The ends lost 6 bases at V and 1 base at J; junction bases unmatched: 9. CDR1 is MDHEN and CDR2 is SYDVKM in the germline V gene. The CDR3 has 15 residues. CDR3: CASSPAVAGSYEQYF. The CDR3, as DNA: TGTGCCAGCAGCCCCGCGGTAGCGGGTTCCTACGAGCAGTACTTC.

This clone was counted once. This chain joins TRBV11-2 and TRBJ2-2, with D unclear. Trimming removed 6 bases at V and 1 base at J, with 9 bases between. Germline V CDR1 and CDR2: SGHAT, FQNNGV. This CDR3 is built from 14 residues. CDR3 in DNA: TGTGCCAGCAGAGCCCTTCAGAACACCGGGGAGCTGTTTTTT. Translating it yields CASRALQNTGELFF.

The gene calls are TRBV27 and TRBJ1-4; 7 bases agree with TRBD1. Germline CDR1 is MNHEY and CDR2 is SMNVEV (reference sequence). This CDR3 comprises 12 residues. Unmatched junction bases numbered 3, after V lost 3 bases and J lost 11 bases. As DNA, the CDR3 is TGTGCCAGCAGTTTCGACAGGGTCAAACTGTTTTTT. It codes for CASSFDRVKLFF.

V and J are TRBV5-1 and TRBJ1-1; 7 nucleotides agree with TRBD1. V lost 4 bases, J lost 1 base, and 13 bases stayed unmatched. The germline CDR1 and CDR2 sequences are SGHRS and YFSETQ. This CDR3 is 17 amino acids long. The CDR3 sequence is CASSDKDRKSGNTEAFF. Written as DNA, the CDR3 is TGCGCCAGCAGCGACAAGGACAGGAAGAGTGGGAACACTGAAGCTTTCTTT.

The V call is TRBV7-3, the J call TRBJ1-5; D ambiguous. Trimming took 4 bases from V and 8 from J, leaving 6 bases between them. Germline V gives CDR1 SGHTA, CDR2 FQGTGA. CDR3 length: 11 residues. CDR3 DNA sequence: TGTGCCAGCAGCTCTCTTGAGCCCCAGCATTTT. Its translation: CASSSLEPQHF.

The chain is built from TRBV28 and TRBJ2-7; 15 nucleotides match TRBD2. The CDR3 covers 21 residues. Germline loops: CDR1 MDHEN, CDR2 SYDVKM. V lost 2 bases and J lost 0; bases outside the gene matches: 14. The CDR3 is CASSLRAYPGLAGGYSYEQYF. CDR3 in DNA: TGTGCCAGCAGTTTAAGGGCCTATCCGGGACTAGCGGGAGGCTACTCCTACGAGCAGTACTTC.

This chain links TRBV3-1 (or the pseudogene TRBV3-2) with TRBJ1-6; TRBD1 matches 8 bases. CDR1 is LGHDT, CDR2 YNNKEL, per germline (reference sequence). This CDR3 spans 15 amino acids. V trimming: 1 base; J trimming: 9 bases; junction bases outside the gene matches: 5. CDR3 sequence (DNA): TGTGCCAGCAGCCAAGGACAGGGGAGAGGTTCACCCCTCCACTTT. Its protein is CASSQGQGRGSPLHF.

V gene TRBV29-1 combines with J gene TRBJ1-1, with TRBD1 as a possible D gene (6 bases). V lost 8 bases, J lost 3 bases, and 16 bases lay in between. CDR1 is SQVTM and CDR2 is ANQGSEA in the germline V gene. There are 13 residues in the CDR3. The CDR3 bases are TGCAGCCTAAACCACAGGGTTGACACTGAAGCTTTCTTT. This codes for CSLNHRVDTEAFF.

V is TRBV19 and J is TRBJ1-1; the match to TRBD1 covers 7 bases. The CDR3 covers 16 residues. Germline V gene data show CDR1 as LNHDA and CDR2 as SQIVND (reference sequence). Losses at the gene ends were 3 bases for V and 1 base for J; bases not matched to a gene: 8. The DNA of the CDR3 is TGTGCCAGTAGTATTCAGGGGGGCAAGGGGAACACTGAAGCTTTCTTT. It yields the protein CASSIQGGKGNTEAFF.

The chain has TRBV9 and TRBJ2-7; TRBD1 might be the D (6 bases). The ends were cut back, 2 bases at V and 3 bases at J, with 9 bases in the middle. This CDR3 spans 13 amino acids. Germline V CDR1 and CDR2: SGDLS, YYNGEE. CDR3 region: CASSVLGGYEQYF. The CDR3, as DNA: TGTGCCAGCAGCGTGTTAGGGGGCTACGAGCAGTACTTC.

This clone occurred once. CDR3 in DNA: TGCAGCGGGAGACAGGGGTTCACTGAAGCTTTCTTT. Amino acid sequence: CSGRQGFTEAFF. This chain connects TRBV29-1 to TRBJ1-1; 8 nucleotides line up with TRBD1. Germline V lookup: CDR1 SQVTM, CDR2 ANQGSEA. This CDR3 region has 12 residues. V trimming: 7 bases; J trimming: 4 bases; junction bases outside the gene matches: 5.

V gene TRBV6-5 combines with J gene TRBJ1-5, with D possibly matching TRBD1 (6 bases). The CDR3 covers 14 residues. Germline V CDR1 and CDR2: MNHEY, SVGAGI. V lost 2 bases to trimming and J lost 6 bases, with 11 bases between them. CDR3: CASSYLTGTQPQHF. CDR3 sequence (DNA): TGTGCCAGCAGTTACCTCACAGGGACTCAGCCCCAGCATTTT.

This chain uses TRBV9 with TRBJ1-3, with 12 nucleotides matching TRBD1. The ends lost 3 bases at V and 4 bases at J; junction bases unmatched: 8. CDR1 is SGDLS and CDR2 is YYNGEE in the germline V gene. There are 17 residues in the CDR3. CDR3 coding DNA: TGTGCCAGCAGCGCAGGGACAGGGGGCTTGCTGGGAAACACCATATATTTT. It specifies CASSAGTGGLLGNTIYF.

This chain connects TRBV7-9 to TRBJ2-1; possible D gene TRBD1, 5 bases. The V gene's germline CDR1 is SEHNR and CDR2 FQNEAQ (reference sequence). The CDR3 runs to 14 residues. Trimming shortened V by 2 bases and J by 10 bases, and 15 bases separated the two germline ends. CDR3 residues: CASSLRPQGGEQFF. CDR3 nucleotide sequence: TGTGCCAGCAGCTTACGGCCCCAGGGTGGGGAGCAGTTCTTC.

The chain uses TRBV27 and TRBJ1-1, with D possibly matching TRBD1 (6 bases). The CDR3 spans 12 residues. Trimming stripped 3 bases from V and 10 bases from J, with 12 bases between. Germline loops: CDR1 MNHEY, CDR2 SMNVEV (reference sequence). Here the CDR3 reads CASSFLGGRAFF. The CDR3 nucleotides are TGTGCCAGCAGTTTTTTAGGGGGTAGAGCTTTCTTT.

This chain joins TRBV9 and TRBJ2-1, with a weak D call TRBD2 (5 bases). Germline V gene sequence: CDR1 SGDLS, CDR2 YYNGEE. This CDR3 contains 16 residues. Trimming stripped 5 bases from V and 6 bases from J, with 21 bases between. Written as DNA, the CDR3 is TGTGCCAGCAGTTCCCACTCTACCCTAGCCAGCAATGAGCAGTTCTTC. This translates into CASSSHSTLASNEQFF.

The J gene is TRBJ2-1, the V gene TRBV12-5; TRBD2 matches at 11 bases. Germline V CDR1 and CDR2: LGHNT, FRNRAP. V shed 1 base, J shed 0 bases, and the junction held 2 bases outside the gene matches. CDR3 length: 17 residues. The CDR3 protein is CASGLALAGDSYNEQFF. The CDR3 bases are TGTGCTAGTGGTTTGGCACTAGCGGGAGACTCCTACAATGAGCAGTTCTTC.

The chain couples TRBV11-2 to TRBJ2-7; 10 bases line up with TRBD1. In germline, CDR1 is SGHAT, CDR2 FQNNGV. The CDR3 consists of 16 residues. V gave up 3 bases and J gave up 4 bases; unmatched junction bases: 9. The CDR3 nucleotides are TGTGCCAGCAGCTTCGGCCCGGGACAGGGGAGTTACGAGCAGTACTTC. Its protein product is CASSFGPGQGSYEQYF.

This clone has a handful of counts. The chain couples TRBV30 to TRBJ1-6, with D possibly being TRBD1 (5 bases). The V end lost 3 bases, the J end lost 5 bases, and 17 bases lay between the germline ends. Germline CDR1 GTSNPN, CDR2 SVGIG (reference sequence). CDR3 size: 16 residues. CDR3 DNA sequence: TGTGCCTGGAGCAGACAGCGGACTACTAATAATTCACCCCTCCACTTT. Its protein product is CAWSRQRTTNNSPLHF.

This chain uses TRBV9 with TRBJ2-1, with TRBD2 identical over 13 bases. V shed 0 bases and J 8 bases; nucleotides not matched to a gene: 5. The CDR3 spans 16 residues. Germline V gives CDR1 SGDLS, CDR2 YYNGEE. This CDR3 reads CASSVEGLAGVDEQFF. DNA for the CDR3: TGTGCCAGCAGCGTAGAAGGACTAGCGGGAGTGGATGAGCAGTTCTTC.

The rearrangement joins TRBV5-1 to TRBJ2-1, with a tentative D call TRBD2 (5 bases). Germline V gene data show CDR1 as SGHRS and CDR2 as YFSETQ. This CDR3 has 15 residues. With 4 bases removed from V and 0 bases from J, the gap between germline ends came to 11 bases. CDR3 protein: CASSQGLFSYNEQFF. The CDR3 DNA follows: TGCGCCAGCAGCCAAGGACTCTTCTCCTACAATGAGCAGTTCTTC.

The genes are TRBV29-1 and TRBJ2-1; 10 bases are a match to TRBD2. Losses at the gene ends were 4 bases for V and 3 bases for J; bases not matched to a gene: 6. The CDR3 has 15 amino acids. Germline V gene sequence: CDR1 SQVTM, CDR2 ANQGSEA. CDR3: CSVGSSGSFYNEQFF. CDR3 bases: TGCAGCGTTGGCTCTAGCGGGAGTTTCTACAATGAGCAGTTCTTC.